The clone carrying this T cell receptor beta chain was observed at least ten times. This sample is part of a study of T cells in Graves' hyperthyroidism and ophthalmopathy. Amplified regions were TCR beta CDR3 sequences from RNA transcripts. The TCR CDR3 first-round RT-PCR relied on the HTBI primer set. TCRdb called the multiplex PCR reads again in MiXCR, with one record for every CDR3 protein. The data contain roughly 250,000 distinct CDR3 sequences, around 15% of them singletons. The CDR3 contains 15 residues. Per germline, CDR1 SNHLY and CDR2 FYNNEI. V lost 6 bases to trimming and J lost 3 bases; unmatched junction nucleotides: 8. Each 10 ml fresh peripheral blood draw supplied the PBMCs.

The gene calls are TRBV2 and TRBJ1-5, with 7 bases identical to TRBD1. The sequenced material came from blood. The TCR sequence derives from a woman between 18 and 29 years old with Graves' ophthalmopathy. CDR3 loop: CASSAPGGVNQPQHF. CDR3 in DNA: TGTGCCAGCAGCGCGCCAGGGGGTGTCAATCAGCCCCAGCATTTT.